These T cell receptor beta chains were read from a single sample in a study of T-cell reconstitution after alpha-beta-depleted transplantation in children. From the PCR reads, TCRdb called clonotypes with MiXCR, one entry per CDR3 protein. The sample consists of roughly 120,000 distinct CDR3 sequences, more than 20% of them appearing once. Sequencing was performed on PBMCs, mostly from graft donor cells, taken 180 days after TCRalphabeta/CD19-depleted stem cell transplant. The receptors here all came from a male patient aged 2 to 9 who had a stem cell transplant for chronic granulomatous disease, so the T cells may come from the graft donor. Both conserved end residues are trimmed from each CDR3. Some rows have no size entry. The others give once, few or many, or a class for an expanded clone.

v_call	j_call	clone_size	cdr3_aa
TRBV12-3/TRBV12-4	TRBJ1-5	many	ASSFGQQNQPQH
TRBV5-1	TRBJ2-5	-	ASSYGLGETQY
TRBV20-1	TRBJ2-5	-	SAGTSGAETQY
TRBV5-1	TRBJ2-2	many	ASSSPSGGGRNTGELF
TRBV20-1	TRBJ2-3	-	SARRLAGVGDTQY
TRBV28	TRBJ2-6	few	ASSNRDQTLLWANVLT
TRBV5-1	TRBJ2-3	few	ASNNRRPTDTQY
TRBV12-3/TRBV12-4	TRBJ2-6	-	ASSLTSGANGLT
TRBV6-1	TRBJ1-2	-	ASRGTGEDFGYGYT
TRBV7-8	TRBJ2-1	-	ATEWPNEQF
TRBV29-1	TRBJ1-2	few	SVEGGAGGYT
TRBV5-6	TRBJ2-2	many	ASSLETGGGTGELF
TRBV7-2	TRBJ2-1	-	ASSDPRRMI